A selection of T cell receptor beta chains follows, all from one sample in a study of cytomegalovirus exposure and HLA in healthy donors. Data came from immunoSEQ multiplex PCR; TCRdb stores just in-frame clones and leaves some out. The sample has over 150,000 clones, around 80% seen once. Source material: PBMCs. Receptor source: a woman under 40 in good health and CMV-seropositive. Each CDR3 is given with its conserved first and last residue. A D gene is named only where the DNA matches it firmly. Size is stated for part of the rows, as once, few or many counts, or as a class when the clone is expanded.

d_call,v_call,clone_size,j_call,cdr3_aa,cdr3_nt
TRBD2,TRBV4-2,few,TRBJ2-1,CASSQDSGSYNEQFF,TGTGCCAGCAGCCAAGATAGCGGGTCCTACAATGAGCAGTTCTTC
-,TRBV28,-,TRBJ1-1,CASSFGRVGTEAFF,TGTGCCAGCAGTTTCGGCAGGGTAGGGACTGAAGCTTTCTTT
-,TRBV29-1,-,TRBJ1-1,CCGGWSTEAFF,TGCTGCGGCGGGTGGTCCACTGAAGCTTTCTTT
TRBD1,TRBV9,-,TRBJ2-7,CASSVGGQGYEQYF,TGTGCCAGCAGCGTAGGGGGACAGGGCTACGAGCAGTACTTC
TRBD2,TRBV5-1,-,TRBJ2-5,CASSSRLGGLAGQETQYF,TGCGCCAGCAGCTCTAGATTGGGCGGACTAGCGGGACAAGAGACCCAGTACTTC
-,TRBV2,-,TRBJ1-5,CASSDPLVLSNQPQHF,TGTGCCAGCAGTGACCCCCTTGTTCTCAGCAATCAGCCCCAGCATTTT
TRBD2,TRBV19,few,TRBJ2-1,CASTRALAAYNEQFF,TGTGCCAGTACCCGGGCACTAGCGGCCTACAATGAGCAGTTCTTC
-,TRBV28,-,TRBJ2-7,CASSWGGEQYF,TGTGCCAGCAGTTGGGGAGGCGAGCAGTACTTC
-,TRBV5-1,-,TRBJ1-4,CASSLEAGGREKLFF,TGCGCCAGCAGCTTGGAGGCAGGAGGACGCGAAAAACTGTTTTTT
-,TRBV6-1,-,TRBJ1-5,CASTGQSNQPQHF,TGTGCCAGCACAGGACAGTCCAATCAGCCCCAGCATTTT
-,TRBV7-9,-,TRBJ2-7,CASSPGSLYEQYF,TGTGCCAGCAGCCCCGGGTCCCTCTACGAGCAGTACTTC
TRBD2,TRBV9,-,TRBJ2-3,CASSSTSGRTDTQYF,TGTGCCAGCAGCTCGACTAGCGGACGCACAGATACGCAGTATTTT
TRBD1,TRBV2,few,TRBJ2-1,CASSDVDRTYNEQFF,TGTGCCAGCAGTGACGTGGACAGGACCTACAATGAGCAGTTCTTC
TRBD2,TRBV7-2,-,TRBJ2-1,CASGRSSGRVGNEQFF,TGTGCCAGCGGCCGTTCTAGCGGGAGGGTCGGAAATGAGCAGTTCTTC
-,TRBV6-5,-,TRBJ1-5,CASREEYQPQHF,TGTGCCAGCCGTGAGGAATATCAGCCCCAGCATTTT
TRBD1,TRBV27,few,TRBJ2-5,CASSPVQGQGGQYF,TGTGCCAGCAGCCCGGTCCAGGGACAGGGAGGACAGTACTTC
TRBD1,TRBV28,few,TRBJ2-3,CASSPDRGVDTQYF,TGTGCCAGCAGCCCCGACAGGGGGGTGGATACGCAGTATTTT
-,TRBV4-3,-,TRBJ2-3,CASSQETGATDTQYF,TGCGCCAGCAGCCAAGAGACGGGAGCCACAGATACGCAGTATTTT
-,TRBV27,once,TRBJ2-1,CASSLPLAEYNEQFF,TGTGCCAGCAGTTTACCACTAGCCGAATACAATGAGCAGTTCTTC
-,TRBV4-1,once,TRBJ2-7,CASSQARNYEQYF,TGCGCCAGCAGCCAAGCGCGGAACTACGAGCAGTACTTC
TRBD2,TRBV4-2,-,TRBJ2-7,CASSQEKTLAEVSYEQYF,TGTGCCAGCAGCCAAGAAAAGACGCTAGCGGAGGTCTCCTACGAGCAGTACTTC
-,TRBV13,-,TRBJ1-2,CASSFRGPVNTF,TGTGCCAGCAGCTTCAGGGGACCGGTGAACACCTTC
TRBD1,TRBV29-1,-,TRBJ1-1,CSAWDRGRGFEAFF,TGCAGCGCATGGGACAGGGGGCGAGGGTTTGAAGCTTTCTTT
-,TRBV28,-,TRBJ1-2,CASSLLYGYTF,TGTGCCAGCAGTCTCCTTTATGGCTACACCTTC
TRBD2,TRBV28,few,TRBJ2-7,CASSPLLGLAGGPDYEQYF,TGTGCCAGCAGTCCCCTACTGGGACTAGCGGGAGGACCTGACTACGAGCAGTACTTC
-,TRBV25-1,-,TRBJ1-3,CASSRDFSSGNTIYF,TGTGCCAGCAGCCGGGACTTCAGCTCTGGAAACACCATATATTTT
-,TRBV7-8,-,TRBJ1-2,CASSLVPGGYGYTF,TGTGCCAGCAGCTTAGTCCCGGGGGGCTATGGCTACACCTTC
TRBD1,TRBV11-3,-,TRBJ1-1,CASSPGQGAGTEAFF,TGTGCCAGCAGCCCGGGACAGGGGGCGGGCACTGAAGCTTTCTTT
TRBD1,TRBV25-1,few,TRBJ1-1,CASSETGSSGEAFF,TGTGCCAGCAGTGAGACAGGGAGTTCCGGTGAAGCTTTCTTT
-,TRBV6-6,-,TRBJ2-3,CASSYSRARRDTQYF,TGTGCCAGCAGTTACTCGAGAGCCCGGAGGGATACGCAGTATTTT